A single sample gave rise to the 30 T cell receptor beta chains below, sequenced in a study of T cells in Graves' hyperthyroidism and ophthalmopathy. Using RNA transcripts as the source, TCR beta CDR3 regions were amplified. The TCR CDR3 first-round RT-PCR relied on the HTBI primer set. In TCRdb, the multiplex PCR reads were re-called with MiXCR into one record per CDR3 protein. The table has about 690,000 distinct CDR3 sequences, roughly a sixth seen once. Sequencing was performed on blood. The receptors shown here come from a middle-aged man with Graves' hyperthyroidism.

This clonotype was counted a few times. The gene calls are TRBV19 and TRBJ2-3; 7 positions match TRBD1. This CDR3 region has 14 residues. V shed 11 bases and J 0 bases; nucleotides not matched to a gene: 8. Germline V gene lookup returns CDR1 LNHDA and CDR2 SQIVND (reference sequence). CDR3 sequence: CALKKGASTDTQYF. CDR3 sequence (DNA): TGTGCCTTAAAAAAGGGGGCAAGCACAGATACGCAGTATTTT.

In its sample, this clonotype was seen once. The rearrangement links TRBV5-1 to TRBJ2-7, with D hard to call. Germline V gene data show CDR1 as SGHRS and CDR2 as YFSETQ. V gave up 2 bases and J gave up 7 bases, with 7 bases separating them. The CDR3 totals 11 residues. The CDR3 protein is CASSFDTEQYF. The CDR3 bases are TGCGCCAGCAGCTTTGATACGGAGCAGTACTTC.

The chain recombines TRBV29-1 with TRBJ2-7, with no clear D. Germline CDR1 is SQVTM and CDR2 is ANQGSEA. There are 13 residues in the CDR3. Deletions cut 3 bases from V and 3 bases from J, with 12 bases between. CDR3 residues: CSVEMGKVYEQYF. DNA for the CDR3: TGCAGCGTTGAGATGGGGAAGGTCTACGAGCAGTACTTC.

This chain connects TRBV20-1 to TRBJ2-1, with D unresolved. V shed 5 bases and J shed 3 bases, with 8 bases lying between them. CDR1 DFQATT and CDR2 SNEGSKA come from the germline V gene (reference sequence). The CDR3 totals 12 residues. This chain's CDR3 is CSAPAYYNEQFF. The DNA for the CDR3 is TGCAGTGCTCCCGCCTACTACAATGAGCAGTTCTTC.

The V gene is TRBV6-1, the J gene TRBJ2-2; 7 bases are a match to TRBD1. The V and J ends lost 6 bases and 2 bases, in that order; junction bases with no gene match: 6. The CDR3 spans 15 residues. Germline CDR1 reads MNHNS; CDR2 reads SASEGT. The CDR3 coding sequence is TGTGCCAGCAGAAGGGGACAGATAAACACCGGGGAGCTGTTTTTT. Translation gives CASRRGQINTGELFF.

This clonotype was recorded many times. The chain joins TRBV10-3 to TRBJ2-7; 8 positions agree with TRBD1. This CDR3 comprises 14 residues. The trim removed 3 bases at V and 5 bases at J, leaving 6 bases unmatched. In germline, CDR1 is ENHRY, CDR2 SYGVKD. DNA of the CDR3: TGTGCCATCAGTGACCCCAGGGGGCACCACGAGCAGTACTTC. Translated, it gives CAISDPRGHHEQYF.

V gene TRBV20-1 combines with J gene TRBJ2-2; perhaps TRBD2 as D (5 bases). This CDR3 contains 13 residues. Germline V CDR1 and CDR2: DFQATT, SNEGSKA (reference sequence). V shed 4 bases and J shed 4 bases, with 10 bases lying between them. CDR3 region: CSATGGFTGELFF. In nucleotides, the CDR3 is TGCAGTGCTACCGGAGGTTTCACCGGGGAGCTGTTTTTT.

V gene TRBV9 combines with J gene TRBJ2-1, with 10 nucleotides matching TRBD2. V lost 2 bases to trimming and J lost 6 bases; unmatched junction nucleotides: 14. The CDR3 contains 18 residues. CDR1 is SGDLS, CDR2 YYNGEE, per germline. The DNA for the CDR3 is TGTGCCAGCAGCGTCCGACCATCTTCTAGCGGGAGTAGCAATGAGCAGTTCTTC. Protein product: CASSVRPSSSGSSNEQFF.

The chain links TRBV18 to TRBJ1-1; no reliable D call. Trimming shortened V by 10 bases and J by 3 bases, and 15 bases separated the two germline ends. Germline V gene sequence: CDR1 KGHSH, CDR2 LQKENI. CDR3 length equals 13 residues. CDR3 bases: TGTGCCACCTCTAGGAATCTCGACACTGAAGCTTTCTTT. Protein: CATSRNLDTEAFF.

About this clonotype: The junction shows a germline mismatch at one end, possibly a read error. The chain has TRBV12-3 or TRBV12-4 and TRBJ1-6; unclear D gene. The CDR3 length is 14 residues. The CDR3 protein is CASSLTGYNPPLHF. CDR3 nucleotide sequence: TGTGCCAGCAGTTTGACGGGGTATAATCCACCCCTCCACTTT.

The CDR3 loop is CSAREGSYEQYF. CDR3 in DNA: TGCAGCGCTCGGGAAGGGTCCTACGAGCAGTACTTC. This rearrangement joins TRBV29-1 to TRBJ2-7, with D possibly TRBD2 on 5 matching bases. Trimming removed 7 bases from V and 1 base from J, with 11 bases in between. CDR1 is SQVTM and CDR2 is ANQGSEA in the germline V gene. The CDR3 consists of 12 residues.

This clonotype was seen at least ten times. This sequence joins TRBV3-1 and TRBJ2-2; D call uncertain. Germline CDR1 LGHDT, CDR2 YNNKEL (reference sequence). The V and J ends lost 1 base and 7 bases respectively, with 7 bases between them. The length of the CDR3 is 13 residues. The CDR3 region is CASSQAPSGELFF. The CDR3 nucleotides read TGTGCCAGCAGCCAAGCCCCGAGCGGGGAGCTGTTTTTT.

Written as DNA, the CDR3 is TGTGCCAGCAGCCAAGATCCCTTGGCAGTCAGCTCCTACAATGAGCAGTTCTTC. Its protein is CASSQDPLAVSSYNEQFF. The rearrangement joins TRBV4-2 to TRBJ2-1; the D is unclear. CDR3 length: 18 amino acids. V lost 0 bases to trimming and J lost 0 bases, with 15 bases between them. The V gene's germline CDR1 is LGHNA and CDR2 YNFKEQ.

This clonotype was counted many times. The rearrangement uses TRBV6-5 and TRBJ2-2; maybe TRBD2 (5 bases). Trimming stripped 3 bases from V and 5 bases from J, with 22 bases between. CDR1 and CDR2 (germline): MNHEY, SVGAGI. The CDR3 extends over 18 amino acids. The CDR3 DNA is TGTGCCAGCAGTTATACGGGGAGCAGCTTTGGTGGGACCGGGGAGCTGTTTTTT. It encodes CASSYTGSSFGGTGELFF.

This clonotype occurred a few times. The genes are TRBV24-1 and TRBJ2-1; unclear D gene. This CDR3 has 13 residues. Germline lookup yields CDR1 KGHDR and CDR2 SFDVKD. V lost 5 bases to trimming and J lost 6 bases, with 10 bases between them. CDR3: CATSAGPFNEQFF. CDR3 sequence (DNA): TGTGCCACCAGTGCTGGTCCTTTCAATGAGCAGTTCTTC.

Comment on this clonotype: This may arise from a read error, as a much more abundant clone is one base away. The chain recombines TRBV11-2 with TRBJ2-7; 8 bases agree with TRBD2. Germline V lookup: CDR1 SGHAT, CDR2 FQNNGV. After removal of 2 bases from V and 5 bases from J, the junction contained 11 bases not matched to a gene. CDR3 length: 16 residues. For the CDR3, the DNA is TGTGCCAGCAGCTTATGGGCTAGCGGGTATTTACACGAGCAGTACTTC. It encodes CASSLWASGYLHEQYF.

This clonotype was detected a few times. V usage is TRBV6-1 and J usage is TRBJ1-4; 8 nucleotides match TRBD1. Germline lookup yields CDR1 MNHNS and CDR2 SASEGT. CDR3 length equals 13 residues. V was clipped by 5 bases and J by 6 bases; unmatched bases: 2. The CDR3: CASSQGAYEKLFF. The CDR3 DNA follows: TGTGCCAGCAGTCAGGGGGCGTATGAAAAACTGTTTTTT.

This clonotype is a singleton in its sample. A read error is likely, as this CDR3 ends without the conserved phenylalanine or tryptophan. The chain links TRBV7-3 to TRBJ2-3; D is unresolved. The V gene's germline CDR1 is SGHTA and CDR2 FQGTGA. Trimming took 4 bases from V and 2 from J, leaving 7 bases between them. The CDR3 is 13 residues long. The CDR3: CASSSSYTDTQYV. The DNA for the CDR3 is TGTGCCAGCAGCTCATCCTACACAGATACGCAGTATGTT.

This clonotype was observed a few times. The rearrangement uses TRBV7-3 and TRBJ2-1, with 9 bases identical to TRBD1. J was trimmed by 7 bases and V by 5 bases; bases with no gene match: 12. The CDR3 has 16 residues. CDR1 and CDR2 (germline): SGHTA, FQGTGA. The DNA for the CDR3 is TGTGCCAGCAGCAACCCGGGACAGGGTGGTCAAAATGAGCAGTTCTTC. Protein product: CASSNPGQGGQNEQFF.

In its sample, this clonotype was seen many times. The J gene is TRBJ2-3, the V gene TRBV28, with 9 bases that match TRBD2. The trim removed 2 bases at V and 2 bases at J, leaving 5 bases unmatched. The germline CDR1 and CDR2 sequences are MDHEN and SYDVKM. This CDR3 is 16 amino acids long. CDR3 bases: TGTGCCAGCAGTTTAGGCGGGAGGGTTTACACAGATACGCAGTATTTT. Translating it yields CASSLGGRVYTDTQYF.

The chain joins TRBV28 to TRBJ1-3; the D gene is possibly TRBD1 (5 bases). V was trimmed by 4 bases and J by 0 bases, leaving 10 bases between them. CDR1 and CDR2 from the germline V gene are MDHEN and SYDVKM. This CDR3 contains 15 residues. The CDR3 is CASSSGDSSGNTIYF. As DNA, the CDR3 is TGTGCCAGCAGTTCTGGGGACTCCTCTGGAAACACCATATATTTT. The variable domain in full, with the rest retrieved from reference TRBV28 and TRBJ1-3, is DVKVTQSSRYLVKRTGEKVFLECVQDMDHENMFWYRQDPGLGLRLIYFSYDVKMKEKGDIPEGYSVSREKKERFSLILESASTNQTSMYLCASSSGDSSGNTIYFGEGSWLTVV.

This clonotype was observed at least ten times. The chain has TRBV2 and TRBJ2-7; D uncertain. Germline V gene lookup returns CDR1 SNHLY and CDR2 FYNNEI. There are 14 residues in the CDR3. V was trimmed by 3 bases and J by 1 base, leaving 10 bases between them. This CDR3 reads CASSDYEESYEQYF. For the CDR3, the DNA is TGTGCCAGCAGTGACTATGAGGAATCCTACGAGCAGTACTTC.

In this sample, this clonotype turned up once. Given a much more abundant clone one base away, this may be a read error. Here the CDR3 DNA reads TGTGCCAGCAGCTCCGGACAGGGGACTGAGCAGTTCTTC. Amino acids: CASSSGQGTEQFF. The chain joins TRBV7-9 to TRBJ2-1, with TRBD1 identical over 9 bases. This CDR3 contains 13 residues. The V gene end was trimmed by 4 bases and the J gene end by 9 bases; junction bases not matched to a gene: 4. From germline, CDR1 is SEHNR and CDR2 FQNEAQ (reference sequence).

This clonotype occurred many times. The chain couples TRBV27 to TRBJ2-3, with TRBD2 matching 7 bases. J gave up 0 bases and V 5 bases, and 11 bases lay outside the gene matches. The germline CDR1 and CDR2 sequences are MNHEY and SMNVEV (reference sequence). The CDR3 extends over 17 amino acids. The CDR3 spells CASSTSSGGYSTDTQYF. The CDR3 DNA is TGTGCCAGCAGTACCTCTAGCGGAGGCTATAGCACAGATACGCAGTATTTT.

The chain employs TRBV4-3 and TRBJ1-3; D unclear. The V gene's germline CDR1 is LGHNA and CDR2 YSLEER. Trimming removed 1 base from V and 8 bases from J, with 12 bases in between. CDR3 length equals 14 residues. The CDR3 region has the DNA TGCGCCAGCAGCCAAGCTCTTCGGCCCGACACCATATATTTT. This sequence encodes CASSQALRPDTIYF.

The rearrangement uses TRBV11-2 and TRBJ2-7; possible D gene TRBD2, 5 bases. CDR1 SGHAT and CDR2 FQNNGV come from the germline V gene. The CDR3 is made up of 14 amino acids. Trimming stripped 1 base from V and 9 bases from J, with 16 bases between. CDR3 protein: CASSLGQIPEGQYF. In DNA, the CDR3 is TGTGCCAGCAGCTTAGGCCAGATCCCTGAGGGGCAGTACTTC.

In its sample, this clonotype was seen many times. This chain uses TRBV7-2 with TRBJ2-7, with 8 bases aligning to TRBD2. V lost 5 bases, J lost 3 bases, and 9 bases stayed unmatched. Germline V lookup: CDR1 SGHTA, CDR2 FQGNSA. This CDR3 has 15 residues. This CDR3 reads CASSPPSGPGYEQYF. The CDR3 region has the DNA TGTGCCAGCAGCCCACCTAGCGGGCCGGGCTACGAGCAGTACTTC.

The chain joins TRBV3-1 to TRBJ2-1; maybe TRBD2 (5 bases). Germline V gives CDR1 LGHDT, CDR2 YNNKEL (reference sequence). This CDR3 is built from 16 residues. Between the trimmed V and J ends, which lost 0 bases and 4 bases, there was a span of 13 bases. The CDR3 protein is CASSQEALVIYNEQFF. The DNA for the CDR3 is TGTGCCAGCAGCCAAGAGGCACTAGTGATTTACAATGAGCAGTTCTTC.

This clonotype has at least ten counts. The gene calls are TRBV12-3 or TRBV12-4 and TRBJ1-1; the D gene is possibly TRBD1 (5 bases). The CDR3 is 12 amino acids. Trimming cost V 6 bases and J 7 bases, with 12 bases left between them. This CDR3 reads CASSPRANEAFF. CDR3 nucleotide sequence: TGTGCCAGCAGCCCCAGGGCGAATGAAGCTTTCTTT.

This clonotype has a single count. The CDR3 coding sequence is TGCAGCGTTCTTGGGGCCGGAACTTCTTTGAACACTGAAGCTTTCTTT. This sequence encodes CSVLGAGTSLNTEAFF. V is TRBV29-1 and J is TRBJ1-1; D perhaps matches TRBD1 (5 bases). Germline V gene lookup returns CDR1 SQVTM and CDR2 ANQGSEA. The ends were cut back, 5 bases at V and 0 bases at J, with 19 bases in the middle. The CDR3 spans 16 residues. The full variable domain, with the rest looked up from reference TRBV29-1 and TRBJ1-1, is SAVISQKPSRDICQRGTSLTIQCQVDSQVTMMFWYRQQPGQSLTLIATANQGSEATYESGFVIDKFPISRPNLTFSTLTVSNMSPEDSSIYLCSVLGAGTSLNTEAFFGQGTRLTVV.